Below, 2 T cell receptor beta chains from the same sample are listed, as sequenced in a study of T cells after posttransplantation cyclophosphamide. Assay used: immunoSEQ multiplex PCR; TCRdb lists only in-frame clones, some missing. The table lists about 11,000 clones, 85% of them singletons. Busulfan-fludarabine conditioning, marrow transplant, and cyclophosphamide on days +3 and +4 were administered. The sequencing used PBMCs, collected roughly 1,800 days after allogeneic stem cell transplant with posttransplant cyclophosphamide. These receptor sequences come from a female patient between 50 and 59 years old who received an allogeneic stem cell transplant from a related donor, was CMV-positive, and had no GVHD. Some T cells may originate from the graft donor.

This chain joins TRBV10-2 and TRBJ2-1; D perhaps matches TRBD2 (5 bases). Trimming stripped 2 bases from V and 0 bases from J, with 5 bases between. Germline CDR1 WSHSY, CDR2 SAAADI. CDR3 size: 14 residues. CDR3 DNA: TGCGCCAGCAGTGAGACTAGCTCCTACAATGAGCAGTTCTTC. Translated: CASSETSSYNEQFF.

This chain joins TRBV30 and TRBJ1-2; D may be TRBD1 (5 bases). CDR3 size: 14 residues. Germline V lookup: CDR1 GTSNPN, CDR2 SVGIG (reference sequence). Trimming removed 8 bases at V and 0 bases at J, with 16 bases between. CDR3 DNA: TGTGCCGGGCCGGAGGGACCACCTAACTATGGCTACACCTTC. Translating it yields CAGPEGPPNYGYTF.